Each of the 5 T cell receptor beta chains below was sequenced from the same sample in a study of PD-1 blockade in mismatch repair-deficient tumors. This table comes from immunoSEQ multiplex PCR, and its TCRdb copy is limited to in-frame clones, with some not included. The sample carries about 35,000 clones, approximately 84% recorded once. The sequencing used PBMCs, collected around 6 weeks after starting pembrolizumab. Source of these receptors: an adult with mismatch repair-deficient cancer.

The chain joins TRBV5-1 to TRBJ2-5, with 9 nucleotides matching TRBD1. J gave up 5 bases and V 7 bases, and 9 bases lay outside the gene matches. Germline V gives CDR1 SGHRS, CDR2 YFSETQ. The CDR3 is 14 residues long. CDR3 DNA sequence: TGCGCCAGCGGAGTCGGGACAGGGCCTGAGACCCAGTACTTC. Encoded protein: CASGVGTGPETQYF.

DNA for the CDR3: TGTGCCAGCAGCGGGGGACAGGGCCTAGATACGCAGTATTTT. Translation gives CASSGGQGLDTQYF. This sequence joins TRBV5-6 and TRBJ2-3; TRBD1 aligns across 9 bases. The V gene's germline CDR1 is SGHDT and CDR2 YYEEEE. V shed 4 bases, J shed 5 bases, and the junction held 5 bases outside the gene matches. This CDR3 is 14 amino acids long.

V gene TRBV18 combines with J gene TRBJ1-3; 7 bases match TRBD1. V dropped 4 bases and J dropped 1; count of bases not matched to a gene: 13. From germline, CDR1 is KGHSH and CDR2 LQKENI. The CDR3 runs to 18 residues. The CDR3 sequence is CASSLGGLRGTSGNTIYF. For the CDR3, the DNA is TGTGCCAGCTCACTAGGAGGCCTCAGGGGGACGTCTGGAAACACCATATATTTT. Based on the CDR3 plus reference TRBV18 and TRBJ1-3, the full variable domain is NAGVMQNPRHLVRRRGQEARLRCSPMKGHSHVYWYRQLPEEGLKFMVYLQKENIIDESGMPKERFSAEFPKEGPSILRIQQVVRGDSAAYFCASSLGGLRGTSGNTIYFGEGSWLTVV.

The chain joins TRBV9 to TRBJ2-2; D unclear. V dropped 2 bases and J dropped 3 bases, with 11 bases sitting between them. The CDR3 loop spans 15 amino acids. Germline loops: CDR1 SGDLS, CDR2 YYNGEE. The CDR3 coding sequence is TGTGCCAGCAGCGTTGCCTTACCAGACACCGGGGAGCTGTTTTTT. Translated: CASSVALPDTGELFF.

CDR3 sequence reads: CAWDRGYEQYF. In DNA, the CDR3 is TGTGCCTGGGACAGGGGTTACGAGCAGTACTTC. The chain uses TRBV30 and TRBJ2-7; TRBD1 matches at 8 bases. The germline V gene encodes CDR1 GTSNPN and CDR2 SVGIG (reference sequence). V shed 5 bases, J shed 4 bases, and the junction held 1 base outside the gene matches. The CDR3 sequence is 11 residues long.